Shown below are 24 T cell receptor beta chains from a single sample sequenced in a study of T-cell memory formation after mild COVID-19. TCRdb reanalysed the 5' RACE reads using MiXCR and keeps one entry per CDR3 protein. The sample consists of 300,000 to 350,000 distinct CDR3 sequences, approximately 13% of them appearing once. Sequencing input: PBMCs or a T cell subset sorted from them (not recorded which). The receptor source for this set is a man between 18 and 35 years old who had mild COVID-19 (a few samples of this study predate the infection). Cell type and time point are not known.

This clonotype was observed at least ten times. The chain couples TRBV12-3 or TRBV12-4 to TRBJ2-3; no reliable D call. The CDR3 extends over 11 amino acids. V gave up 7 bases and J gave up 5 bases, with 7 bases separating them. The CDR3 DNA reads TGTGCCAGCACCAACGGAGATACGCAGTATTTT. It encodes CASTNGDTQYF.

CDR3 sequence reads: CASTPGWNTEAFF. As DNA, the CDR3 is TGTGCCAGCACCCCGGGTTGGAACACTGAAGCTTTCTTT. The gene calls are TRBV7-2 and TRBJ1-1; D uncertain. Trimming removed 7 bases at V and 1 base at J, with 10 bases between. The CDR3 contains 13 residues. The germline gives CDR1 SGHTA, CDR2 FQGNSA.

This clonotype has at least ten counts. The V gene is TRBV19, the J gene TRBJ2-1; maybe TRBD1 (6 bases). Germline V CDR1 and CDR2: LNHDA, SQIVND (reference sequence). V lost 4 bases and J 7 bases, leaving 8 bases between the germline ends. The CDR3 is 12 residues long. This chain's CDR3 is CASSRQVNEQFF. CDR3 in DNA: TGTGCCAGTAGTAGACAGGTAAATGAGCAGTTCTTC.

This clonotype was picked up a small number of times. The chain joins TRBV3-1 to TRBJ2-7; the D is unclear. The V gene lost 3 bases and the J gene lost 3 bases, with 6 bases spanning the gap. CDR1 LGHDT and CDR2 YNNKEL come from the germline V gene (reference sequence). CDR3 length: 12 amino acids. The CDR3 sequence is CASSHRLYEQYF. The CDR3 DNA is TGTGCCAGCAGCCATAGACTCTACGAGCAGTACTTC.

The chain combines TRBV3-1 with TRBJ2-7, with D unresolved. The V gene's germline CDR1 is LGHDT and CDR2 YNNKEL (reference sequence). V was clipped by 1 base and J by 2 bases, with 9 bases between them. This CDR3 contains 14 residues. The CDR3 DNA reads as TGTGCCAGCAGCCAAGGCCCGGTCGCCTACGAGCAGTACGTC. The encoded protein is CASSQGPVAYEQYV.

Here the CDR3 reads CASSHGLGAHGANVLTF. Written as DNA, the CDR3 is TGTGCCAGCAGCCACGGGCTGGGGGCGCATGGGGCCAACGTCCTGACTTTC. The chain is built from TRBV6-2 or TRBV6-3 and TRBJ2-6, with TRBD1 as a possible D gene (6 bases). CDR3 length: 17 amino acids. Germline V lookup: CDR1 MNHEY, CDR2 SVGEGT. V lost 6 bases to trimming and J lost 3 bases, with 18 bases between them.

The chain joins TRBV7-9 to TRBJ2-3, with TRBD2 matching 15 bases. The CDR3 loop spans 18 amino acids. The germline gives CDR1 SEHNR, CDR2 FQNEAQ (reference sequence). V trimming: 7 bases; J trimming: 2 bases; junction bases outside the gene matches: 10. CDR3 amino acids: CASTPVGLAGGVTDTQYF. CDR3 sequence (DNA): TGTGCCAGCACTCCCGTGGGACTAGCGGGGGGTGTCACAGATACGCAGTATTTT.

The CDR3 spells CASTSSQGVPGELFF. The CDR3 nucleotides read TGTGCCAGTACCTCAAGCCAGGGCGTTCCCGGGGAGCTGTTTTTT. The V call is TRBV19, the J call TRBJ2-2; TRBD1 might be the D (5 bases). The germline V gene has CDR1 LNHDA and CDR2 SQIVND (reference sequence). Trimming cost V 7 bases and J 6 bases, with 18 bases left between them. This CDR3 is built from 15 residues.

The V and J genes are TRBV4-3 and TRBJ1-4, with D maybe TRBD1 (6 bases). V lost 4 bases, J lost 8 bases, and 17 bases lay in between. Germline V lookup: CDR1 LGHNA, CDR2 YSLEER. The CDR3 covers 15 residues. Here the CDR3 DNA reads TGCGCCAGCAGCCCGGCCGGGGGGCGACGGGAAAAACTGTTTTTT. This translates into CASSPAGGRREKLFF.

This clonotype has more than one count but fewer than ten. The J gene is TRBJ2-1, the V gene TRBV3-1; 7 positions agree with TRBD2. This CDR3 is built from 16 residues. CDR1 and CDR2 from the germline V gene are LGHDT and YNNKEL (reference sequence). With 2 bases clipped from V and 2 bases from J, the junction kept 6 bases outside the gene matches. The chain's CDR3 is CASSQTLADAYNEQFF. CDR3 nucleotide sequence: TGTGCCAGCAGCCAAACCCTAGCGGACGCCTACAATGAGCAGTTCTTC.

Many counts were recorded for this clonotype. The rearrangement links TRBV5-1 to TRBJ2-7; TRBD1 agrees at 7 bases. The CDR3 covers 15 residues. The junction had 8 bases not matched to a gene; V was cut back by 3 bases and J by 2 bases. Germline V gives CDR1 SGHRS, CDR2 YFSETQ. The CDR3 loop is CASSWSGTDAYEQYF. Written as DNA, the CDR3 is TGCGCCAGCAGCTGGTCCGGGACAGATGCCTACGAGCAGTACTTC.

This clonotype was picked up a small number of times. The chain links TRBV20-1 to TRBJ2-7; 8 positions agree with TRBD1. The CDR3 contains 14 residues. The germline gives CDR1 DFQATT, CDR2 SNEGSKA (reference sequence). Germline trimming cut 5 bases from V and 2 bases from J; bases unmatched to any gene: 8. CDR3 amino acids: CSAPTGEGAYEQYV. The DNA of the CDR3 is TGCAGTGCTCCGACAGGGGAAGGCGCCTACGAGCAGTACGTC.

CDR3 protein: CASSPPGLGDTQYF. CDR3 DNA sequence: TGTGCCAGCAGTCCCCCGGGACTAGGTGATACGCAGTATTTT. The chain uses TRBV6-5 and TRBJ2-3; TRBD2 aligns across 8 bases. The CDR3 extends over 14 amino acids. Trimming cost V 5 bases and J 6 bases; bases outside gene matches: 7. Germline V lookup: CDR1 MNHEY, CDR2 SVGAGI.

The V call is TRBV5-1, the J call TRBJ2-5, with TRBD2 identical over 14 bases. Germline loops: CDR1 SGHRS, CDR2 YFSETQ. Trimming removed 4 bases from V and 1 base from J; junction bases left unmatched: 3. The CDR3 is 16 amino acids. The CDR3 DNA sequence: TGCGCCAGCAGCCGGACTAGCGGGGGGTTCCAAGAGACCCAGTACTTC. Amino acid sequence: CASSRTSGGFQETQYF.

This clonotype has a handful of counts. The rearrangement uses TRBV7-2 and TRBJ2-2; 7 bases map to TRBD1. CDR1 is SGHTA and CDR2 is FQGNSA in the germline V gene. V gave up 5 bases and J gave up 1 base; unmatched junction bases: 13. The CDR3 runs to 18 residues. The DNA for the CDR3 is TGTGCCAGCAGCGCCAATCTAGGGACAGTCCGGAACACCGGGGAGCTGTTTTTT. It translates to CASSANLGTVRNTGELFF.

This clonotype was detected many times. The chain joins TRBV10-2 to TRBJ2-7, with 10 bases matching TRBD2. CDR1 and CDR2 (germline): WSHSY, SAAADI. The CDR3 totals 15 residues. The V and J ends lost 1 base and 2 bases, in that order; junction bases with no gene match: 2. For the CDR3, the DNA is TGCGCCAGCAGTGAGTTAGCGGGGGGCACCTACGAGCAGTACTTC. The encoded protein is CASSELAGGTYEQYF.

This clonotype was seen at least ten times. The chain carries TRBV20-1 and TRBJ2-5, with D possibly matching TRBD1 (6 bases). In germline, CDR1 is DFQATT, CDR2 SNEGSKA (reference sequence). Trimming took off 2 bases at V and 1 base at J, with 11 bases between the two ends. This CDR3 has 14 amino acids. CDR3 in amino acids: CSARPGHLQETQYF. CDR3 sequence (DNA): TGCAGTGCTAGACCGGGACACCTCCAAGAGACCCAGTACTTC.

The V gene is TRBV5-1, the J gene TRBJ2-2, with 8 bases matching TRBD1. The CDR3 totals 15 residues. CDR1 is SGHRS and CDR2 is YFSETQ in the germline V gene. J gave up 7 bases and V 4 bases, and 9 bases lay outside the gene matches. The chain's CDR3 is CASSERTGHGGELFF. In DNA form, the CDR3 reads TGCGCCAGCAGCGAAAGGACAGGGCATGGCGGGGAGCTGTTTTTT.

This rearrangement joins TRBV11-2 to TRBJ1-1; TRBD1 is a possible D gene (5 bases). The CDR3 loop spans 15 amino acids. CDR1 SGHAT and CDR2 FQNNGV come from the germline V gene. Trimming stripped 3 bases from V and 3 bases from J, with 14 bases between. CDR3 protein: CASSFRGRGHTEAFF. The CDR3 DNA reads as TGTGCCAGCAGCTTTCGGGGGAGGGGCCACACTGAAGCTTTCTTT.

This sequence joins TRBV7-6 and TRBJ1-2; D remains unclear. V was trimmed by 5 bases and J by 0 bases, leaving 10 bases between them. The V gene's germline CDR1 is SGHVS and CDR2 FNYEAQ. The CDR3 totals 14 residues. The CDR3 coding sequence is TGTGCCAGCAGCGCCTACAGTGCTAACTATGGCTACACCTTC. Amino acids: CASSAYSANYGYTF.

The CDR3 reads CASSESGRTDTQYF. In DNA form, the CDR3 reads TGTGCCAGCAGTGAGTCGGGACGCACAGATACGCAGTATTTT. The V call is TRBV6-1, the J call TRBJ2-3, with D perhaps TRBD1 or TRBD2 (5 bases each). Trimming cost V 3 bases and J 1 base, with 8 bases left between them. CDR1 and CDR2 (germline): MNHNS, SASEGT. The CDR3 is 14 residues long.

This clonotype was counted only a few times. The rearrangement links TRBV9 to TRBJ2-3; 12 nucleotides align to TRBD2. CDR3 size: 17 residues. V was pared by 3 bases and J by 2 bases, with 7 bases of the junction left unmatched. The germline CDR1 and CDR2 sequences are SGDLS and YYNGEE. The CDR3 sequence: CASSAATSGGFTDTQYF. The CDR3 bases are TGTGCCAGCAGCGCCGCGACTAGCGGGGGATTCACAGATACGCAGTATTTT.

In its sample, this clonotype was seen a few times. The chain couples TRBV6-1 to TRBJ1-5; D gene ambiguous. CDR1 and CDR2 from the germline V gene are MNHNS and SASEGT. The CDR3 contains 14 residues. V gave up 1 base and J gave up 6 bases, with 10 bases separating them. The CDR3 DNA sequence: TGTGCCAGCAGTGAAGGAGGGAGAGGTCAGCCCCAGCATTTT. Its translation is CASSEGGRGQPQHF.

J is TRBJ1-1 and V is TRBV5-1; the D is unclear. Germline lookup yields CDR1 SGHRS and CDR2 YFSETQ. Trimming shortened V by 4 bases and J by 3 bases, and 16 bases separated the two germline ends. CDR3 length: 15 amino acids. The CDR3, as DNA: TGCGCCAGCAGCCGGGCCCCCGGGGAGGACACTGAAGCTTTCTTT. It yields the protein CASSRAPGEDTEAFF.